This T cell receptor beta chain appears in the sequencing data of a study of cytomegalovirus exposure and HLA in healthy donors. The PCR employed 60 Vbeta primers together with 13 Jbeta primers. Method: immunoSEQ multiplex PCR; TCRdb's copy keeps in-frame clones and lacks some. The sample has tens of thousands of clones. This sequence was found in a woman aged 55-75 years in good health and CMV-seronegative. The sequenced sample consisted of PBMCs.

For the CDR3, the DNA is TGTGCCAGCAGCTTGGGACTAGCGGAAACAGATACGCAGTATTTT. It specifies CASSLGLAETDTQYF. The rearrangement links TRBV7-9 to TRBJ2-3, with 11 bases lining up with TRBD2. Germline CDR1 SEHNR, CDR2 FQNEAQ (reference sequence). The V gene end was trimmed by 3 bases and the J gene end by 3 bases; junction bases not matched to a gene: 2. The CDR3 extends over 15 amino acids. Complete variable domain (other parts from reference TRBV7-9 and TRBJ2-3): DTGVSQNPRHKITKRGQNVTFRCDPISEHNRLYWYRQTLGQGPEFLTYFQNEAQLEKSRLLSDRFSAERPKGSFSTLEIQRTEQGDSAMYLCASSLGLAETDTQYFGPGTRLTVL.